What follows describes a single T cell receptor beta chain. This CDR3 contains 13 residues. Germline V lookup: CDR1 MDHEN, CDR2 SYDVKM. Trimming cost V 3 bases and J 4 bases, with 9 bases left between them. This sample was included in a study of blood T cells in healthy people across ages. PCR was performed a second time for about 6 to 12 cycles using a sample-barcoded 5' primer and a J-beta primer mix. Each CDR3 protein gets one entry after TCRdb re-called the 5' RACE reads with MiXCR. The profile shows fewer than 2,000,000 distinct CDR3 sequences, more than 35% of them singletons. This chain links TRBV28 with TRBJ1-2; D remains unclear. The TCR was taken from a human donor in good health. The sample comprised blood. CDR3 region: CASSFALAYGYTF. The CDR3 nucleotides read TGTGCCAGCAGTTTCGCACTGGCCTATGGCTACACCTTC.